Listed below are T cell receptor beta chains from one sample, sequenced in a study of T cell responses to AZD1222 COVID-19 vaccine. Using immunoSEQ multiplex PCR, the repertoire was profiled, and TCRdb retains in-frame clones only, with some absent. The data hold over 100,000 clones, with about nine tenths observed a single time. Sequences were derived from peripheral blood, sampled on day 0 of AZD1222 vaccination. These TCRs come from an adult in good health. CDR3s include the opening cysteine and the closing phenylalanine or tryptophan. D genes are given only for firm matches. Clone size is given for some rows only: seen once, a few or many times, or a class if the clone is expanded.

V: TRBV18
size: .
D: TRBD1
J: TRBJ2-7
DNA: TGTGCCAGCTCACCCTCCTGGGGACAGGCTAACTCCGAGCAGTACTTC
CDR3: CASSPSWGQANSEQYF

V: TRBV5-4
size: .
D: .
J: TRBJ2-7
DNA: TGTGCCAGCAGCGTGGACATCTCCTACGAGCAGTACTTC
CDR3: CASSVDISYEQYF

V: TRBV7-9
size: .
D: .
J: TRBJ1-5
DNA: TGTGCCAGCAGCTTAGGTTCTTCTCAGCCCCAGCATTTT
CDR3: CASSLGSSQPQHF

V: TRBV10-3
size: .
D: .
J: TRBJ2-2
DNA: TGTGCCATCAGTGACTTCTATGGGAGACAGAACACCGGGGAGCTGTTTTTT
CDR3: CAISDFYGRQNTGELFF

V: TRBV18
size: .
D: .
J: TRBJ1-4
DNA: TGTGCCAGCTCACCACTGGCCTCCAGCGGAACTAATGAAAAACTGTTTTTT
CDR3: CASSPLASSGTNEKLFF

V: TRBV30
size: .
D: .
J: TRBJ2-3
DNA: TGTGCCTGGAGGGGTGGACAGTCCACAGATACGCAGTATTTT
CDR3: CAWRGGQSTDTQYF

V: TRBV3-1/TRBV3-2
size: .
D: .
J: TRBJ2-2
DNA: TGTGCCAGCAGCCAAGAAGGCACCGGGGAGCTGTTTTTT
CDR3: CASSQEGTGELFF

V: TRBV5-4
size: .
D: TRBD1
J: TRBJ1-3
DNA: TGTGCCAGCAGCGACAGGGTCTCTGGAAACACCATATATTTT
CDR3: CASSDRVSGNTIYF

V: TRBV5-1
size: .
D: .
J: TRBJ1-1
DNA: TGCGCCAGCAGCTTGGGGGCGGGGGCGCGGGAAACTGAAGCTTTCTTT
CDR3: CASSLGAGARETEAFF

V: TRBV30
size: .
D: .
J: TRBJ1-1
DNA: TGTGCCTGGTGGGTTCCGGAGAACACTGAAGCTTTCTTT
CDR3: CAWWVPENTEAFF

V: TRBV19
size: .
D: TRBD1
J: TRBJ1-5
DNA: TGTGCCAGTAGTCCGACAGGGGCCTTCCCCAATCAGCCCCAGCATTTT
CDR3: CASSPTGAFPNQPQHF

V: TRBV4-2
size: .
D: .
J: TRBJ2-7
DNA: TGTGCCAGCAGCCAAAGTGGGGGCGGCAGCGATGGCTACGAGCAGTACTTC
CDR3: CASSQSGGGSDGYEQYF

V: TRBV28
size: .
D: .
J: TRBJ1-1
DNA: TGTGCCAGCAGGACTCACCGGGGGGGCACTGAAGCTTTCTTT
CDR3: CASRTHRGGTEAFF

V: TRBV6-6
size: .
D: TRBD1
J: TRBJ2-2
DNA: TGTGCCAGCAGGCCCGGACAGGGAGCGAACACCGGGGAGCTGTTTTTT
CDR3: CASRPGQGANTGELFF

V: TRBV29-1
size: .
D: .
J: TRBJ2-7
DNA: TGCAGCGTTGAAGATGTTGGTTTGAGGGAGCAGTACTTC
CDR3: CSVEDVGLREQYF

V: TRBV4-2
size: .
D: .
J: TRBJ2-1
DNA: TGTGCCAGCAGCCAAGACAGGGGCACAACTTACAATGAGCAGTTCTTC
CDR3: CASSQDRGTTYNEQFF

V: TRBV19
size: .
D: .
J: TRBJ2-3
DNA: TGTGCCAGTAGTATAGGGGGTAGATCAGATACGCAGTATTTT
CDR3: CASSIGGRSDTQYF

V: TRBV5-1
size: .
D: TRBD1
J: TRBJ1-3
DNA: TGCGCCAGCAGCTTGGGCCCCCCAGGGACAGGCAAGAACACCATATATTTT
CDR3: CASSLGPPGTGKNTIYF

V: TRBV28
size: .
D: .
J: TRBJ1-2
DNA: TGTGCCAGCAGGCCCATGGGGCCATGGGATGGCTACACCTTC
CDR3: CASRPMGPWDGYTF

V: TRBV5-5
size: once
D: .
J: TRBJ1-1
DNA: TGTGCCAGCAGCTCCAGACCCGACACTGAAGCTTTCTTT
CDR3: CASSSRPDTEAFF

V: TRBV5-1
size: .
D: .
J: TRBJ2-6
DNA: TGCGCCAGCAGCTTGGACGGGCAGGGGCTAAGCTCTGGGGCCAACGTCCTGACTTTC
CDR3: CASSLDGQGLSSGANVLTF

V: TRBV7-9
size: .
D: TRBD1
J: TRBJ2-2
DNA: TGTGCCAGCAGCAAATCGACAGGGGGCAAGTCCACCGGGGAGCTGTTTTTT
CDR3: CASSKSTGGKSTGELFF

V: TRBV5-4
size: .
D: .
J: TRBJ2-7
DNA: TGTGCCAGCAGCCCGCCGGGACAATTCTACGAGCAGTACTTC
CDR3: CASSPPGQFYEQYF

V: TRBV19
size: .
D: .
J: TRBJ2-7
DNA: TGTGCCAGTAGTATCCTCGGACAAGAGAGCTACGAGCAGTACTTC
CDR3: CASSILGQESYEQYF

V: TRBV6-1
size: .
D: .
J: TRBJ1-6
DNA: TGTGCCAGCAGTGAACAGGGGTTCACCGTTAATTCACCCCTCCACTTT
CDR3: CASSEQGFTVNSPLHF

V: TRBV5-1
size: .
D: .
J: TRBJ2-3
DNA: TGCGCCAGCAACATCGGTCCCCAAACAGGTTCCGAGTATTTT
CDR3: CASNIGPQTGSEYF

V: TRBV3-1/TRBV3-2
size: .
D: TRBD1
J: TRBJ2-5
DNA: TGTGCCAGCAGCCAAGGGACAGGGGGTTTTGAGACCCAGTACTTC
CDR3: CASSQGTGGFETQYF

V: TRBV5-5
size: .
D: .
J: TRBJ2-7
DNA: TGTGCCAGCAGCTTTGGGGGCATCTACGAGCAGTACTTC
CDR3: CASSFGGIYEQYF

V: TRBV19
size: few
D: TRBD1
J: TRBJ1-5
DNA: TGTGCCAGTAGTCCCGGACAGGGGACGCCCCAGCATTTT
CDR3: CASSPGQGTPQHF

V: TRBV24-1
size: .
D: TRBD1
J: TRBJ2-1
DNA: TGTGCCACCAGTGACCCCCGACAGGGGAGTGAGCAGTTCTTC
CDR3: CATSDPRQGSEQFF

V: TRBV28
size: .
D: .
J: TRBJ1-3
DNA: TGTGCCAGCAGTGCTTCCGGGACACCCGGAAACACCATATATTTT
CDR3: CASSASGTPGNTIYF

V: TRBV30
size: .
D: .
J: TRBJ2-5
DNA: TGTGCCTGGAGTGTACGCGGGAACCAAGAGACCCAGTACTTC
CDR3: CAWSVRGNQETQYF

V: TRBV28
size: few
D: TRBD1
J: TRBJ1-5
DNA: TGTGCCAGCAGTTCCACCGGGACAGCGGCGGCAGGCAATCAGCCCCAGCATTTT
CDR3: CASSSTGTAAAGNQPQHF

V: TRBV5-4
size: .
D: .
J: TRBJ1-2
DNA: TGTGCCAGCAGCTTGGGATGGGGGGCGCGTTATGGCTACACCTTC
CDR3: CASSLGWGARYGYTF

V: TRBV19
size: .
D: .
J: TRBJ1-2
DNA: TGTGCCAGTAGCTCAATACTCGACAGGAACTATGGCTACACCTTC
CDR3: CASSSILDRNYGYTF

V: TRBV28
size: .
D: .
J: TRBJ1-1
DNA: TGTGCCAGCAGTTCCGGACGGTCTGCGTTTGGTGAAGCTTTCTTT
CDR3: CASSSGRSAFGEAFF

V: TRBV7-2
size: .
D: TRBD2
J: TRBJ2-2
DNA: TGTGCCAGCAGCTTAGCGGGGACGGGGGGGGGCACCGGGGAGCTGTTTTTT
CDR3: CASSLAGTGGGTGELFF

V: TRBV28
size: .
D: .
J: TRBJ1-1
DNA: TGTGCCAGCACCTGGAGGGGGAACACTGAAGCTTTCTTT
CDR3: CASTWRGNTEAFF

V: TRBV27
size: .
D: .
J: TRBJ2-4
DNA: TGTGCCAGCAGCACGGGGGCCTGGAACATTCAGTACTTC
CDR3: CASSTGAWNIQYF

V: TRBV3-1/TRBV3-2
size: .
D: .
J: TRBJ1-6
DNA: TGTGCCAGCAGCCAAGATTTATTCAAGGCCCTCCACTTT
CDR3: CASSQDLFKALHF

V: TRBV21-1
size: .
D: .
J: TRBJ1-2
DNA: TGTGCCAGCAGCAAAGTAGGGAGGGTTGCGGACTATGGCTACACCTTC
CDR3: CASSKVGRVADYGYTF

V: TRBV19
size: .
D: TRBD2
J: TRBJ2-1
DNA: TGTGCCAGTAGTGGGGGACTAGCGGGAGCCCTCTACAATGAGCAGTTCTTC
CDR3: CASSGGLAGALYNEQFF

V: TRBV7-2
size: .
D: .
J: TRBJ2-5
DNA: TGTGCCAGCAACAGGGGACTCCCCAACCAAGAGACCCAGTACTTC
CDR3: CASNRGLPNQETQYF

V: TRBV28
size: .
D: .
J: TRBJ1-5
DNA: TGTGCCAGCAGTTTATGGGGTACCAATCAGCCCCAGCATTTT
CDR3: CASSLWGTNQPQHF

V: TRBV28
size: .
D: TRBD1
J: TRBJ1-2
DNA: TGTGCCAGCAGTTCCGACAGGGCGGGCTACACCTTC
CDR3: CASSSDRAGYTF

V: TRBV6-5
size: .
D: .
J: TRBJ1-4
DNA: TGTGCCAGCAGTTACTCGGGTGAAAAACTGTTTTTT
CDR3: CASSYSGEKLFF

V: TRBV2
size: .
D: .
J: TRBJ1-1
DNA: TGTGCCAGCCGGAGGGAGAACACTGAAGCTTTCTTT
CDR3: CASRRENTEAFF

V: TRBV19
size: .
D: .
J: TRBJ1-2
DNA: TGTGCCAGTAGTATAGGGAAGGGACGGAACTATGGCTACACCTTC
CDR3: CASSIGKGRNYGYTF

V: TRBV6-6
size: .
D: .
J: TRBJ1-1
DNA: TGTGCCAGCAGCATGAAGGGGCGGGCAATGAACACTGAAGCTTTCTTT
CDR3: CASSMKGRAMNTEAFF